This T cell receptor beta chain derives from a study of blood T cell repertoires in COVID-19. Study as a whole: Italy, Spain and the United States were the sources of the convalescent and acute COVID-19 samples. The analysed material was cDNA or gDNA that came from T cells, B-cell-depleted T cells, or PBMCs.

In the study's own analysis: Counts of nucleated cells, estimated from reference gene primer amplification, were obtained. The table came from immunoSEQ multiplex PCR; TCRdb's copy has only in-frame clones and leaves some out. For V, J and clone size, that table is used; D and trimming come from the DNA. The repertoire holds approximately 230,000 clones, with 88% as singletons. This clone was seen just once. The specimen was peripheral blood. The sequence came from a man at least 80 years old with acute or convalescent COVID-19.

CDR3 nucleotides: TGTGCCATCTCGTATAAACAGGGGGCGACTGAAGCTTTCTTT. It translates to CAISYKQGATEAFF. The rearrangement links TRBV10-3 to TRBJ1-1; 9 positions match TRBD1. Per germline, CDR1 ENHRY and CDR2 SYGVKD. The CDR3 runs to 14 residues. V shed 8 bases and J 5 bases; nucleotides not matched to a gene: 9.